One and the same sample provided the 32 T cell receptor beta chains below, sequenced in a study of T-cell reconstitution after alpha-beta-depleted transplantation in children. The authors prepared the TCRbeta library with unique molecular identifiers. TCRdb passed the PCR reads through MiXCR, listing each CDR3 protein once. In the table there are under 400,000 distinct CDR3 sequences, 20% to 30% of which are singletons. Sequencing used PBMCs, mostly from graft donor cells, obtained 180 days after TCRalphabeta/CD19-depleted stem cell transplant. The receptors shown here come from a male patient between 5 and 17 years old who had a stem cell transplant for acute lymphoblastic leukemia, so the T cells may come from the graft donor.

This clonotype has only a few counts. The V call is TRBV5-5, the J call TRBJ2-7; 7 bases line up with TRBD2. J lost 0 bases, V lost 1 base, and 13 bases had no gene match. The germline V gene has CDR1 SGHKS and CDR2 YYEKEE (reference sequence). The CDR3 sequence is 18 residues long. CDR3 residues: CASSLRFSVPSGSYEQYF. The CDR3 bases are TGTGCCAGCAGCTTGAGGTTTAGCGTGCCTAGCGGCTCCTACGAGCAGTACTTC.

The CDR3 nucleotides are TGTGCCACCAGTGGTTGGGGGGAAAGGGGGAATGAGCAGTTCTTC. This codes for CATSGWGERGNEQFF. The chain has TRBV24-1 and TRBJ2-1, with D perhaps being TRBD1 or TRBD2 (6 bases each). CDR1 is KGHDR and CDR2 is SFDVKD in the germline V gene. Trimming took 5 bases from V and 7 from J, leaving 17 bases between them. This CDR3 has 15 residues.

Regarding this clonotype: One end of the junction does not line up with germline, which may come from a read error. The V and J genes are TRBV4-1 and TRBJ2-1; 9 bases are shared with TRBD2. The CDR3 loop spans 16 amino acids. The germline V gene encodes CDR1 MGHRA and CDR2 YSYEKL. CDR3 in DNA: TGCGACAGCAGCCAAGAGGGAGCGGGAGGCTACAATGAGCAGTTCTTC. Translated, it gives CDSSQEGAGGYNEQFF.

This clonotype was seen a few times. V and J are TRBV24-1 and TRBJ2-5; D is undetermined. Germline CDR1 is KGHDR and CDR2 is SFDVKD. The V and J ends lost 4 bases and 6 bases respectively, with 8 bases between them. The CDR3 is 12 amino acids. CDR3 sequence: CATSDSRKTQYF. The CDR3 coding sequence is TGTGCCACCAGTGACAGTCGAAAGACCCAGTACTTC.

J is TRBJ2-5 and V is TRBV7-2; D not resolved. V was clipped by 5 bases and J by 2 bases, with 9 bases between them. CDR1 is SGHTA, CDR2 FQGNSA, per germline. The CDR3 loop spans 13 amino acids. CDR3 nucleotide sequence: TGTGCCAGCAGCCCGCACGGGCAAGAGACCCAGTACTTC. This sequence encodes CASSPHGQETQYF. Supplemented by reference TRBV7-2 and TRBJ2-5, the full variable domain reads GAGVSQSPSNKVTEKGKDVELRCDPISGHTALYWYRQSLGQGLEFLIYFQGNSAPDKSGLPSDRFSAERTGGSVSTLTIQRTQQEDSAVYLCASSPHGQETQYFGPGTRLLVL.

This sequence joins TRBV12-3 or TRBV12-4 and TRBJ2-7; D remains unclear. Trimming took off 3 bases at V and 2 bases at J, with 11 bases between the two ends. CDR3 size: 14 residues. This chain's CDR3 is CASSLTEFTYEQYF. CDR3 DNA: TGTGCCAGCAGTTTGACGGAGTTCACCTACGAGCAGTACTTC.

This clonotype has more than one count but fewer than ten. CDR3 region: CASSFFAGKLNEQFF. The CDR3 DNA sequence: TGTGCCAGCAGTTTTTTTGCGGGAAAGTTAAATGAGCAGTTCTTC. V is TRBV6-5 and J is TRBJ2-1, with TRBD2 as a possible D gene (6 bases). Germline lookup yields CDR1 MNHEY and CDR2 SVGAGI. The CDR3 loop spans 15 amino acids. The V end lost 4 bases, the J end lost 7 bases, and 17 bases lay between the germline ends.

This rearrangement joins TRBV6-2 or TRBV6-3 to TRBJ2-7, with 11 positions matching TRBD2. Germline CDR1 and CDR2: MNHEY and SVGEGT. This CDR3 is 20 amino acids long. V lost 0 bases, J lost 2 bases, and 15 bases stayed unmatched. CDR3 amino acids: CASSYSRRGTSGRGAYEQYF. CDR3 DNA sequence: TGTGCCAGCAGTTACTCGAGAAGGGGCACTAGCGGGAGAGGAGCCTACGAGCAGTACTTC.

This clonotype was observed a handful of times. The CDR3 DNA reads TGTGCCAGTACAGGACAGGTTCTACCTAATCAGCCCCAGCATTTT. This codes for CASTGQVLPNQPQHF. The genes are TRBV19 and TRBJ1-5; 7 positions match TRBD1. Germline-derived CDR1 and CDR2 are LNHDA and SQIVND (reference sequence). The V and J ends lost 7 bases and 4 bases, in that order; junction bases with no gene match: 10. The CDR3 has 15 residues.

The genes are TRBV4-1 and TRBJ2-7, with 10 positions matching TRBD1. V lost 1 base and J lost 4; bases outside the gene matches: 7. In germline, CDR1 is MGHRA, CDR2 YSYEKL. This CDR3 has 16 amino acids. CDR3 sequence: CASSQGAGQGKYEQYF. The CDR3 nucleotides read TGCGCCAGCAGCCAAGGGGCGGGACAGGGGAAGTACGAGCAGTACTTC.

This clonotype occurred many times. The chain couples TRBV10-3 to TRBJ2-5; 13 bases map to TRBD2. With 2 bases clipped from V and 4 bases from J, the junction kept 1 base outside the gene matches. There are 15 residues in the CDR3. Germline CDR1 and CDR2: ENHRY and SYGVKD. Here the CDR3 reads CAISEGTSGAETQYF. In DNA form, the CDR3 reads TGTGCCATCAGTGAGGGGACTAGCGGGGCAGAGACCCAGTACTTC.

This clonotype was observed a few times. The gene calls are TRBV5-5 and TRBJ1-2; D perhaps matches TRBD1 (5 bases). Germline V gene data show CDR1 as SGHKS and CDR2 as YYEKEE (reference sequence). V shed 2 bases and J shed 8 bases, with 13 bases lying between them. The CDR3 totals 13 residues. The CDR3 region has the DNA TGTGCCAGCAGCTTTCTCAGGGAGGGAGGCTACACCTTC. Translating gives CASSFLREGGYTF.

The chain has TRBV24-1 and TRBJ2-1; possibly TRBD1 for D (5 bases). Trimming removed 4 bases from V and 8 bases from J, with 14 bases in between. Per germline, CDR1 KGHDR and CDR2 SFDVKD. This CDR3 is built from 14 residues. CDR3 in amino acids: CATSEQDRSHEQFF. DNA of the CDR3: TGTGCCACCAGTGAACAGGACCGGTCACATGAGCAGTTCTTC.

CDR3 loop: CASSSGLFYEQYF. The DNA for the CDR3 is TGTGCCAGCAGCTCGGGACTTTTCTACGAGCAGTACTTC. The chain combines TRBV5-8 with TRBJ2-7; D may be TRBD2 (6 bases). Per the germline V gene, CDR1 is SGHTS and CDR2 is YDEGEE. Trimming removed 3 bases at V and 3 bases at J, with 10 bases between. The CDR3 contains 13 residues.

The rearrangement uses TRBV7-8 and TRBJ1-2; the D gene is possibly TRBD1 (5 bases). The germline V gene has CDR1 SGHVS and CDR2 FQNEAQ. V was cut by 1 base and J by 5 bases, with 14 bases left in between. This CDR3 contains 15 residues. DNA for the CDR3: TGTGCCAGCAGCTTAGGGGGACGCCAACCGTATGGCTACACCTTC. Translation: CASSLGGRQPYGYTF.

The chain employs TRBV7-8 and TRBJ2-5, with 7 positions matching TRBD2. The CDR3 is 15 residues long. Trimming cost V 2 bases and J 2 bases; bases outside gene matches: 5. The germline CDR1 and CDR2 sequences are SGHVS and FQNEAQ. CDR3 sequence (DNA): TGTGCCAGCAGCTTACCGGGACTACCTCAAGAGACCCAGTACTTC. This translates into CASSLPGLPQETQYF.

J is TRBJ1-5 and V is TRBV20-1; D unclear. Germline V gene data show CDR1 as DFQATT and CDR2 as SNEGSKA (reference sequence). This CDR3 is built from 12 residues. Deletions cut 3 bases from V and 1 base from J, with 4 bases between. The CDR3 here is CSARRSNQPQHF. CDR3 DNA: TGCAGTGCTAGGCGGAGCAATCAGCCCCAGCATTTT.

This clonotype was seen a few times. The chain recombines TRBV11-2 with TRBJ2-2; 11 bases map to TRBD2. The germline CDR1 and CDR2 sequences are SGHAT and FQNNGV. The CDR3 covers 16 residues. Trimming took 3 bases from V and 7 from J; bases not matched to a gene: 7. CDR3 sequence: CASSFPTSGNDGELFF. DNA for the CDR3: TGTGCCAGCAGCTTCCCGACTAGCGGGAATGACGGGGAGCTGTTTTTT.

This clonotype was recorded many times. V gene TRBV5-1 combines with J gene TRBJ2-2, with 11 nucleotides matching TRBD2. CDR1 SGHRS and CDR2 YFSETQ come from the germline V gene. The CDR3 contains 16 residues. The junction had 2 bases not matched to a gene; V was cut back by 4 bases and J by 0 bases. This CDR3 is CASSRGLAANTGELFF. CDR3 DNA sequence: TGCGCCAGCAGCCGGGGACTAGCGGCGAACACCGGGGAGCTGTTTTTT.

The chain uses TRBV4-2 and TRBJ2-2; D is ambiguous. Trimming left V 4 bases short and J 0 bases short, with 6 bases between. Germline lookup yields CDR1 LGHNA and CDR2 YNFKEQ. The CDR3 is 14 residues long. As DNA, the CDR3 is TGTGCCAGCAGCCGACTGCCGAACACCGGGGAGCTGTTTTTT. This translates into CASSRLPNTGELFF.

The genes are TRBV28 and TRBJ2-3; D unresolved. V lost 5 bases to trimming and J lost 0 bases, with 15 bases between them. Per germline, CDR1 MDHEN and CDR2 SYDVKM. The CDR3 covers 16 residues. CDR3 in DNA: TGTGCCAGCAGTCCTTACCCTAGTTTCAGCACAGATACGCAGTATTTT. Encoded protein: CASSPYPSFSTDTQYF.

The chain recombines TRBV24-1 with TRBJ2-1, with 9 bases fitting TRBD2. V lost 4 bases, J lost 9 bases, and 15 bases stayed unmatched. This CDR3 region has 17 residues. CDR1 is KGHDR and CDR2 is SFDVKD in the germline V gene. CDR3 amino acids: CATSDHSGSIGFGEQFF. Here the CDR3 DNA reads TGTGCCACCAGTGACCATAGCGGGAGTATTGGGTTTGGTGAGCAGTTCTTC.

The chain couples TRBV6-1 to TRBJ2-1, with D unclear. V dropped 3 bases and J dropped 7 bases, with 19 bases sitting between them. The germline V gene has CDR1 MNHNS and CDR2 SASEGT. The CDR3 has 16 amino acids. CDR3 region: CASSDRYTYWKNEQFF. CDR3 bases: TGTGCCAGCAGTGATCGATACACCTATTGGAAGAATGAGCAGTTCTTC.

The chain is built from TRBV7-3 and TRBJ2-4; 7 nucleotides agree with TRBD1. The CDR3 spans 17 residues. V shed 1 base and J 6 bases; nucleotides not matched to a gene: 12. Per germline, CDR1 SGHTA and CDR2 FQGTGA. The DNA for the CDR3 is TGTGCCAGCAGCTTAAACCCGACAGGGAAAAATGGAAACATTCAGTACTTC. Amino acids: CASSLNPTGKNGNIQYF.

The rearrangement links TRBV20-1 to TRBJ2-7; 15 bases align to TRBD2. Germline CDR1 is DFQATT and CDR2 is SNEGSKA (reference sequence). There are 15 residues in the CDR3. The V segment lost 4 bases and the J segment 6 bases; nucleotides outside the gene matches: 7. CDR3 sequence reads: CSAIGLAGGPGEQYF. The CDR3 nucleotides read TGCAGTGCTATTGGACTAGCGGGAGGGCCGGGCGAGCAGTACTTC.

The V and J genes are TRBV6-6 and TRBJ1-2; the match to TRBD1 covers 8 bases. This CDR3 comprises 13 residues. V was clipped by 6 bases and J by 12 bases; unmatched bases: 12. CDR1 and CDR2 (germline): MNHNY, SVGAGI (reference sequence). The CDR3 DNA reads TGTGCCAGCAGCCAGGGGGCAATGAAAGGCCACACCTTC. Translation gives CASSQGAMKGHTF.

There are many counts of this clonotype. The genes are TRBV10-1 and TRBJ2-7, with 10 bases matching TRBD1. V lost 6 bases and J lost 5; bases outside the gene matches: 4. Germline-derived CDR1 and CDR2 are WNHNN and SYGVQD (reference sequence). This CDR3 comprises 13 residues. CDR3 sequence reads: CASRGTGEHEQYF. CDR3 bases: TGCGCCAGCAGAGGGACAGGGGAACACGAGCAGTACTTC.

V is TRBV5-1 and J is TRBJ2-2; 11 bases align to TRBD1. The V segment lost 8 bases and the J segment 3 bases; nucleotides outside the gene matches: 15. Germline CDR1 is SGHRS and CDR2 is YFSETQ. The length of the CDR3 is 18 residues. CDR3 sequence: CASQGRTGGPSYTGELFF. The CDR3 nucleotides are TGCGCCAGTCAAGGGAGGACAGGGGGCCCTTCTTACACCGGGGAGCTGTTTTTT.

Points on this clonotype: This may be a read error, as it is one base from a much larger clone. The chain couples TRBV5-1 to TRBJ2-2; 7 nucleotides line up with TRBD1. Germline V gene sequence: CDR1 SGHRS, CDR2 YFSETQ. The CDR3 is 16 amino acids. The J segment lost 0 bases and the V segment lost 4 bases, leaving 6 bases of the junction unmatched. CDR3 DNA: TGCGCCAGCAGCCCCCGGACAGGTTCGAACACCGGGGAGCTGTTTTTT. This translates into CASSPRTGSNTGELFF.

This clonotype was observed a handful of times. The CDR3 sequence: CSAKGYPNTEAFF. CDR3 DNA sequence: TGCAGTGCTAAAGGGTACCCGAACACTGAAGCTTTCTTT. V and J are TRBV20-1 and TRBJ1-1; D is unresolved. V was trimmed by 4 bases and J by 1 base, leaving 10 bases between them. Germline CDR1 reads DFQATT; CDR2 reads SNEGSKA (reference sequence). The CDR3 spans 13 residues.

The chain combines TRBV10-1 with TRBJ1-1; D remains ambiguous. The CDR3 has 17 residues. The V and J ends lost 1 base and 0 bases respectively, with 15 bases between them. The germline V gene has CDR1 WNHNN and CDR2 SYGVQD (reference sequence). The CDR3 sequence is CASSEFSRWSLNTEAFF. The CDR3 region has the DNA TGCGCCAGCAGTGAGTTTTCGCGTTGGTCTCTGAACACTGAAGCTTTCTTT.

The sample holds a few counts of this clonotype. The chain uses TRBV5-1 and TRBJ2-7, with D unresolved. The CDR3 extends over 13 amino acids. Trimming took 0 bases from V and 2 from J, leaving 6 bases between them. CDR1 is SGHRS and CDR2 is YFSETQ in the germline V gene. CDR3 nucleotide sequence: TGCGCCAGCAGCTTGGTTCCTCCCTACGAGCAGTACTTC. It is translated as CASSLVPPYEQYF.